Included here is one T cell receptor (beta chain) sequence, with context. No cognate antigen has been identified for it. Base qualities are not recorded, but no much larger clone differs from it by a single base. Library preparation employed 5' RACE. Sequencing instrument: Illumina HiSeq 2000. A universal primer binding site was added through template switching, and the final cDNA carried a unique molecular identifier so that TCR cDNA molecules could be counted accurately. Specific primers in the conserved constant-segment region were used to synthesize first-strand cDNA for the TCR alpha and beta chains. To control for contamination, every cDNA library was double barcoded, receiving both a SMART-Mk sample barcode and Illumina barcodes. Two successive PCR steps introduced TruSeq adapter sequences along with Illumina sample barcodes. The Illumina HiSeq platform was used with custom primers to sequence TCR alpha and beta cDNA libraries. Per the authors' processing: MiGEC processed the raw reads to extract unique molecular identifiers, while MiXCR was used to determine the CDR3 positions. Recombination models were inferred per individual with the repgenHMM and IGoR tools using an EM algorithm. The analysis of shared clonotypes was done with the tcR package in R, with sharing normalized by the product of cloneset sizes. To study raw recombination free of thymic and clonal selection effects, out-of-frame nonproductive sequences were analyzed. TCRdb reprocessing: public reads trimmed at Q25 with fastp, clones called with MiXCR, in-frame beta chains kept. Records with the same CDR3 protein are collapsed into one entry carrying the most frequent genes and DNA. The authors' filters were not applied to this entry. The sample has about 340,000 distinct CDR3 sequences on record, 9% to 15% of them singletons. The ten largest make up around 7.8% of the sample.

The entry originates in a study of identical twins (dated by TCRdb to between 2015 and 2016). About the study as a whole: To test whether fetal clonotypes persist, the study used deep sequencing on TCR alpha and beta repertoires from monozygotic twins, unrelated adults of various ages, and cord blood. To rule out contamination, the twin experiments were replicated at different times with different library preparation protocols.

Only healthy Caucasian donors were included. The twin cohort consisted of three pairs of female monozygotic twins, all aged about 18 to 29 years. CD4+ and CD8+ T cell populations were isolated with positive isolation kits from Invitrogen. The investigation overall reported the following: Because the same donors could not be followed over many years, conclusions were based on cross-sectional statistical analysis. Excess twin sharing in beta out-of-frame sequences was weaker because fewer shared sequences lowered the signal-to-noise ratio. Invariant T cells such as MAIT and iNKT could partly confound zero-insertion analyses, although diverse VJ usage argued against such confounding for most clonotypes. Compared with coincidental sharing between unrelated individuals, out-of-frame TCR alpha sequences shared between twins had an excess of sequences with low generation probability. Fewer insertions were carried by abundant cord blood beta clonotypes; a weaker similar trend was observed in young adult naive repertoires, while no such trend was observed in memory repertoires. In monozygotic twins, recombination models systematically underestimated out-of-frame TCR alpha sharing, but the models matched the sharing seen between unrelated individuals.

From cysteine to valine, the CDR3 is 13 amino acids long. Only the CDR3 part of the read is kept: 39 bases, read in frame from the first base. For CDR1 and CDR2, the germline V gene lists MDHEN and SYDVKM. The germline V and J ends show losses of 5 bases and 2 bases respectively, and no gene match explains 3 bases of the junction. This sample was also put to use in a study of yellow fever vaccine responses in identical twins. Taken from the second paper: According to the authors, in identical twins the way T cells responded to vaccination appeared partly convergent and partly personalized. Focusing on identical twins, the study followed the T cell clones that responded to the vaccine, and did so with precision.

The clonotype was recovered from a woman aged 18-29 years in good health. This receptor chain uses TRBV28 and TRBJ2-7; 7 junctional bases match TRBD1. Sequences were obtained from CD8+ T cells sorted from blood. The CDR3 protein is CASSITGAYEQYV. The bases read TGTGCCAGCAGTATTACAGGGGCCTACGAGCAGTACGTC.